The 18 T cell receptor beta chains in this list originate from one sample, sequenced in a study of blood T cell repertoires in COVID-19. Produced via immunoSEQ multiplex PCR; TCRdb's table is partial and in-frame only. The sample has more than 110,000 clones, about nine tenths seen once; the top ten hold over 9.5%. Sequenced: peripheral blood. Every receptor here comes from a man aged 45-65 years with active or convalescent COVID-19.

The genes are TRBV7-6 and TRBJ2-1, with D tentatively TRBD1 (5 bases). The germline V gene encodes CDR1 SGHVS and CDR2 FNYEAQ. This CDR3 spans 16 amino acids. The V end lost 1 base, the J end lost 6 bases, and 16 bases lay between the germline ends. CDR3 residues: CASSLGRENLINEQFF. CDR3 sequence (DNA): TGTGCCAGCAGCTTAGGCAGGGAAAATCTAATCAATGAGCAGTTCTTC.

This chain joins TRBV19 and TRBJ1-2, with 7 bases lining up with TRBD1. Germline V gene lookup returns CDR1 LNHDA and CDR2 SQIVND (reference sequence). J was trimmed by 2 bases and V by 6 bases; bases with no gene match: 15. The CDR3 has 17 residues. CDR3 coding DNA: TGTGCCAGTAGCCCGCGACAGGGTCAATTCAGAAACTATGGCTACACCTTC. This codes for CASSPRQGQFRNYGYTF.

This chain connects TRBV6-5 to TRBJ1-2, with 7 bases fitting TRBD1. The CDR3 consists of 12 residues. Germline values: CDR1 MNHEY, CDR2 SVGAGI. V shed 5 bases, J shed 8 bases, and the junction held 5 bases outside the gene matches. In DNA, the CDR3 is TGTGCCAGCAGTACCTACAGGGGCGGCTACACCTTC. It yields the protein CASSTYRGGYTF.

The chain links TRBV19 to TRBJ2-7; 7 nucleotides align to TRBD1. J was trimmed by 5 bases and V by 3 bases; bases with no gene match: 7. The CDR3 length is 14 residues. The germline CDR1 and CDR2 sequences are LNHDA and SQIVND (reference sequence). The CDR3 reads CASSILDRADEQYF. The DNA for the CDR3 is TGTGCCAGTAGTATTCTCGACAGGGCCGACGAGCAGTACTTC.

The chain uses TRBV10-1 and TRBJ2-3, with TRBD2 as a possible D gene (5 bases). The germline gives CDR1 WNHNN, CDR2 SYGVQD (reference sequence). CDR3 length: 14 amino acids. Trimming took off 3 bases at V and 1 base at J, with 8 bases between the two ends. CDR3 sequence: CASSDIGGTDTQYF. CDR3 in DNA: TGCGCCAGCAGTGATATCGGGGGCACAGATACGCAGTATTTT.

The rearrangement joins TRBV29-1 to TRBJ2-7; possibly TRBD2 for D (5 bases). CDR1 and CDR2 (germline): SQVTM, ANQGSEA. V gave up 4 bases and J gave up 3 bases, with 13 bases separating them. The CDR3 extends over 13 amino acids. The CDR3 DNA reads TGCAGCGTTGGGTCGGGGTCGGGCTACGAGCAGTACTTC. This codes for CSVGSGSGYEQYF.

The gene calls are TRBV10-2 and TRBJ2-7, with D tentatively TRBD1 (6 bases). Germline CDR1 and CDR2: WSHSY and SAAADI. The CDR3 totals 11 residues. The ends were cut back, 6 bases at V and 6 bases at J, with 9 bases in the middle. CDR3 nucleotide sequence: TGCGCCAGCAGCGTCAGGGGCGAGCAGTACTTC. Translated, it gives CASSVRGEQYF.

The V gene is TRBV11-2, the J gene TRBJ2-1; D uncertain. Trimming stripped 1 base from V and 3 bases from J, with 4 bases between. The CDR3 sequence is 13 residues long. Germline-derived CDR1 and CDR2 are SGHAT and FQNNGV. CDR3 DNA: TGTGCCAGCAGCTTAGCTAGCTACAATGAGCAGTTCTTC. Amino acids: CASSLASYNEQFF.

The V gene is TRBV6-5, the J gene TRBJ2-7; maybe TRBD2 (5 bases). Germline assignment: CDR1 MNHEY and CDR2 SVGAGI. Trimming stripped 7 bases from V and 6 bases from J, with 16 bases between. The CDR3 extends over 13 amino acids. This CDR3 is CASTVGGGLEQYF. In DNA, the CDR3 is TGTGCCAGCACCGTGGGCGGAGGCCTCGAGCAGTACTTC.

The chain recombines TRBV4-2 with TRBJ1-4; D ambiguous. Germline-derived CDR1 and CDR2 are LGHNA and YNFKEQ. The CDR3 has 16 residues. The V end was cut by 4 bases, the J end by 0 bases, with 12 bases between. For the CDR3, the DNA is TGTGCCAGCAGCCGACCCCGCGGCGCAACTAATGAAAAACTGTTTTTT. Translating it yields CASSRPRGATNEKLFF.

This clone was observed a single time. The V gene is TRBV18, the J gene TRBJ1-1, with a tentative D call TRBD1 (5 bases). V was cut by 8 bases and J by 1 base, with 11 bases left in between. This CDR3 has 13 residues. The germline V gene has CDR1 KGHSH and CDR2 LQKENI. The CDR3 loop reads CASGEGQNTEAFF. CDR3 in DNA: TGTGCCAGCGGGGAGGGGCAGAACACTGAAGCTTTCTTT.

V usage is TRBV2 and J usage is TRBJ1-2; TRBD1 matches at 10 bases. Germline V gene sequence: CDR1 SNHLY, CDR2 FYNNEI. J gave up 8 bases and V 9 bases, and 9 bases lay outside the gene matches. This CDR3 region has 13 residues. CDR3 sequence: CASDRDRGSGYTF. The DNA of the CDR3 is TGTGCCAGTGACCGGGACAGGGGAAGCGGCTACACCTTC.

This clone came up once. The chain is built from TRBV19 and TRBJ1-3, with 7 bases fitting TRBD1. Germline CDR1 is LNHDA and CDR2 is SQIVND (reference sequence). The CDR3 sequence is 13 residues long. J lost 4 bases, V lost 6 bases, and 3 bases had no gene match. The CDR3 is CASRRTGGNTIYF. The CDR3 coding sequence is TGTGCCAGTAGGAGGACAGGAGGAAACACCATATATTTT.

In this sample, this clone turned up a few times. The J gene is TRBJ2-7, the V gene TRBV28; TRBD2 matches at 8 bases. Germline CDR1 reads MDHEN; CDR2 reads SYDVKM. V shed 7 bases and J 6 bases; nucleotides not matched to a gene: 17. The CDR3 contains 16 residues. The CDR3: CASTPTSGTRFSEQYF. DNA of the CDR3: TGTGCCAGCACTCCCACCTCCGGGACTAGGTTCTCCGAGCAGTACTTC.

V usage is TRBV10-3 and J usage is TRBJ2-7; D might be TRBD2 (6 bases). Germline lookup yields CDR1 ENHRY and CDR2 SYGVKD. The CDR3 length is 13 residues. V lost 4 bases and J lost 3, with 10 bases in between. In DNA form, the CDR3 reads TGTGCCATCAGTGCTCGACTAGACTACGAGCAGTACTTC. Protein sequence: CAISARLDYEQYF.

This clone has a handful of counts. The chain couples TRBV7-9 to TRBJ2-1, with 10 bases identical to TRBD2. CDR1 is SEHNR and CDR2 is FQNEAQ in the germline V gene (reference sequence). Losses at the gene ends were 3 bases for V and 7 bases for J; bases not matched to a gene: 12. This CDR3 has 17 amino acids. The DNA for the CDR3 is TGTGCCAGCAGCTTGAAGGGAAGCGGGAGGGCCAAGAATGAGCAGTTCTTC. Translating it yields CASSLKGSGRAKNEQFF. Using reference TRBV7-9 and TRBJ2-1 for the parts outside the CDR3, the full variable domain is DTGVSQNPRHKITKRGQNVTFRCDPISEHNRLYWYRQTLGQGPEFLTYFQNEAQLEKSRLLSDRFSAERPKGSFSTLEIQRTEQGDSAMYLCASSLKGSGRAKNEQFFGPGTRLTVL.

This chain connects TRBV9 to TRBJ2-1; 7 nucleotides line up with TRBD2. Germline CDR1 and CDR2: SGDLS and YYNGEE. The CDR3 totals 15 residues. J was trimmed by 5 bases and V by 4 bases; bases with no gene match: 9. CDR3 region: CASSPRASGNNEQFF. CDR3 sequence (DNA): TGTGCCAGCAGCCCCCGGGCTAGCGGTAACAATGAGCAGTTCTTC. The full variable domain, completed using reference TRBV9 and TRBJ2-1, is DSGVTQTPKHLITATGQRVTLRCSPRSGDLSVYWYQQSLDQGLQFLIQYYNGEERAKGNILERFSAQQFPDLHSELNLSSLELGDSALYFCASSPRASGNNEQFFGPGTRLTVL.

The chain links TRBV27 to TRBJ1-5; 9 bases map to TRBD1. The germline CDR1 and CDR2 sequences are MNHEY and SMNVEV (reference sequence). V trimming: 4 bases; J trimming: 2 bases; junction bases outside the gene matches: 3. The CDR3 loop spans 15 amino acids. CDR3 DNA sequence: TGTGCCAGCAGTTGGGGACAGGGTGGCAATCAGCCCCAGCATTTT. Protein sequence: CASSWGQGGNQPQHF.